One and the same sample provided the 26 T cell receptor beta chains below, sequenced in a study of T-cell reconstitution after alpha-beta-depleted transplantation in children. Construction of the TCRbeta library involved unique molecular identifiers. In TCRdb, the PCR reads were re-called with MiXCR into one record per CDR3 protein. The sample contains around 380,000 distinct CDR3 sequences, approximately 11% of which appear only once. The source was PBMCs from the stem cell graft donor, collected from the stem cell graft. These receptors were obtained from a human donor who donated a stem cell graft to a child with acute myeloid leukemia.

The V gene is TRBV20-1, the J gene TRBJ2-7; TRBD1 is a possible D gene (6 bases). There are 13 residues in the CDR3. Germline CDR1 is DFQATT and CDR2 is SNEGSKA (reference sequence). V lost 5 bases to trimming and J lost 3 bases, with 14 bases between them. The CDR3 reads CSAYMGQVYEQYF. In DNA form, the CDR3 reads TGCAGTGCTTACATGGGACAAGTCTACGAGCAGTACTTC.

There are many counts of this clonotype. CDR3 sequence: CSASSGGQRQYV. The DNA of the CDR3 is TGCAGTGCTTCTAGCGGGGGGCAGAGGCAGTACGTC. This chain links TRBV20-1 with TRBJ2-7; 11 bases align to TRBD2. The CDR3 runs 12 residues. Germline V CDR1 and CDR2: DFQATT, SNEGSKA (reference sequence). V shed 5 bases and J 9 bases; nucleotides not matched to a gene: 6.

A few counts support this clonotype. At one boundary the junction diverges from the germline segment, which might be a read error. V gene TRBV4-1 combines with J gene TRBJ1-2, with 9 positions matching TRBD1. CDR3 length: 14 residues. CDR1 is MGHRA and CDR2 is YSYEKL in the germline V gene. The chain's CDR3 is CASSQEPTGGDSMF. CDR3 DNA: TGCGCCAGCAGCCAAGAACCCACAGGGGGCGATTCGATGTTC.

The CDR3 loop is CASSVNSYEQYV. As DNA, the CDR3 is TGTGCCAGCTCCGTCAACTCCTACGAGCAGTACGTC. The V call is TRBV6-6, the J call TRBJ2-7; no clear D gene. Germline V lookup: CDR1 MNHNY, CDR2 SVGAGI (reference sequence). This CDR3 is built from 12 residues. Trimming removed 8 bases at V and 0 bases at J, with 8 bases between.

This clonotype was seen more than once but under ten times. The chain carries TRBV7-6 and TRBJ2-7, with D tentatively TRBD1 (5 bases). The CDR3 extends over 13 amino acids. Germline lookup yields CDR1 SGHVS and CDR2 FNYEAQ. The V and J ends lost 5 bases and 4 bases respectively, with 12 bases between them. CDR3 protein: CASSEGQAYEQYV. CDR3 DNA: TGTGCCAGCAGCGAAGGACAAGCTTACGAGCAGTACGTC.

This chain uses TRBV7-2 with TRBJ1-3; tentative D call: TRBD1 (6 bases). Germline-derived CDR1 and CDR2 are SGHTA and FQGNSA. Trimming removed 5 bases at V and 2 bases at J, with 16 bases between. The CDR3 extends over 16 amino acids. In DNA form, the CDR3 reads TGTGCCAGCAGCGTGAGCCGGGACACCGCTGGAAACACCATATATTTT. Translating it yields CASSVSRDTAGNTIYF.

This clonotype was counted at least ten times. J is TRBJ2-3 and V is TRBV29-1, with D possibly matching TRBD2 (7 bases). Trimming shortened V by 4 bases and J by 6 bases, and 14 bases separated the two germline ends. From germline, CDR1 is SQVTM and CDR2 ANQGSEA. There are 13 residues in the CDR3. CDR3 sequence: CSVAGGLPDTQYF. The CDR3, as DNA: TGCAGCGTTGCGGGGGGCCTACCGGATACGCAGTATTTT.

This clonotype showed up many times. The rearrangement links TRBV10-3 to TRBJ2-3, with TRBD1 matching over 8 bases. This CDR3 comprises 11 residues. Germline trimming cut 11 bases from V and 7 bases from J; bases unmatched to any gene: 5. CDR1 and CDR2 (germline): ENHRY, SYGVKD. CDR3 residues: CAAAGGNTQYF. CDR3 sequence (DNA): TGTGCCGCCGCAGGGGGCAATACGCAGTATTTT.

This clonotype was seen ten or more times. The V and J genes are TRBV7-2 and TRBJ1-1; no clear D. This CDR3 region has 13 residues. The germline V gene has CDR1 SGHTA and CDR2 FQGNSA. The V and J ends lost 5 bases and 0 bases respectively, with 7 bases between them. The CDR3 here is CASSPRLNTEAFF. As DNA, the CDR3 is TGTGCCAGCAGCCCTCGGCTGAACACTGAAGCTTTCTTT.

The rearrangement links TRBV29-1 to TRBJ2-4, with D possibly TRBD1 on 6 matching bases. CDR3 length: 16 residues. V lost 1 base, J lost 9 bases, and 22 bases lay in between. Germline V lookup: CDR1 SQVTM, CDR2 ANQGSEA. CDR3 loop: CSVEGWGQPGASIQYF. The DNA for the CDR3 is TGCAGCGTTGAAGGTTGGGGTCAGCCAGGGGCAAGCATTCAGTACTTC.

This clonotype was recorded many times. The CDR3 here is CSVHSSGSSTDTQYF. As DNA, the CDR3 is TGCAGCGTTCATAGTAGCGGGAGTAGCACAGATACGCAGTATTTT. The chain combines TRBV29-1 with TRBJ2-3, with 9 nucleotides matching TRBD2. Germline CDR1 reads SQVTM; CDR2 reads ANQGSEA. After removal of 5 bases from V and 0 bases from J, the junction contained 6 bases not matched to a gene. This CDR3 has 15 residues.

The rearrangement joins TRBV7-9 to TRBJ2-3; no clear D. CDR1 is SEHNR and CDR2 is FQNEAQ in the germline V gene (reference sequence). The CDR3 runs 14 residues. V was shortened by 2 bases and J by 5 bases, with 11 bases between the two germline ends. CDR3 bases: TGTGCCAGCAGCTTATTTTTAGAGCAAGATACGCAGTATTTT. This sequence encodes CASSLFLEQDTQYF. Together with reference TRBV7-9 and TRBJ2-3, the CDR3 gives the full variable domain: DTGVSQNPRHKITKRGQNVTFRCDPISEHNRLYWYRQTLGQGPEFLTYFQNEAQLEKSRLLSDRFSAERPKGSFSTLEIQRTEQGDSAMYLCASSLFLEQDTQYFGPGTRLTVL.

This clonotype was counted many times. The V call is TRBV10-3, the J call TRBJ2-2; 7 bases fit TRBD2. The germline V gene has CDR1 ENHRY and CDR2 SYGVKD. The CDR3 is made up of 13 amino acids. The J segment lost 5 bases and the V segment lost 9 bases, leaving 6 bases of the junction unmatched. CDR3 in amino acids: CAIQLSGTGELFF. Written as DNA, the CDR3 is TGTGCCATACAACTTAGCGGGACCGGGGAGCTGTTTTTT.

Many counts were recorded for this clonotype. The rearrangement joins TRBV7-2 to TRBJ2-7, with D maybe TRBD2 (6 bases). This CDR3 is built from 13 residues. The V gene lost 1 base and the J gene lost 6 bases, with 10 bases spanning the gap. Per the germline V gene, CDR1 is SGHTA and CDR2 is FQGNSA. The DNA of the CDR3 is TGTGCCAGCAGCTTAGGATTCGGGGGCGAGCAGTACGTC. Encoded protein: CASSLGFGGEQYV.

Only a few counts were recorded for this clonotype. This chain links TRBV6-2 or TRBV6-3 with TRBJ2-3; 7 nucleotides align to TRBD2. With 10 bases clipped from V and 2 bases from J, the junction kept 12 bases outside the gene matches. The V gene's germline CDR1 is MNHEY and CDR2 SVGEGT. The CDR3 has 15 amino acids. The CDR3 coding sequence is TGTGCCACGGGAAGTCCGGGACTATCCACAGATACGCAGTATTTT. Its translation: CATGSPGLSTDTQYF.

V gene TRBV5-1 combines with J gene TRBJ2-2; D gene ambiguous. With 2 bases removed from V and 0 bases from J, the gap between germline ends came to 8 bases. In germline, CDR1 is SGHRS, CDR2 YFSETQ. CDR3 length equals 15 residues. The CDR3, as DNA: TGCGCCAGCAGCTTACCAGCGACGAACACCGGGGAGCTGTTTTTT. Its translation is CASSLPATNTGELFF.

This clonotype came up a few times. This chain uses TRBV6-5 with TRBJ2-5; the D gene could be TRBD1 or TRBD2 (5 bases each). Germline assignment: CDR1 MNHEY and CDR2 SVGAGI. The CDR3 extends over 14 amino acids. V lost 0 bases, J lost 5 bases, and 10 bases lay in between. The DNA of the CDR3 is TGTGCCAGCAGTTACTCGGGACCCGGGGAGACCCAGTACTTC. This gives the protein CASSYSGPGETQYF.

In nucleotides, the CDR3 is TGTGCCAGCAGCTATACCGGGACAGCGAATCAGCCCCAGCATTTT. Encoded protein: CASSYTGTANQPQHF. The chain employs TRBV6-2 or TRBV6-3 and TRBJ1-5; 7 bases map to TRBD1. The CDR3 covers 15 residues. V dropped 6 bases and J dropped 4; count of bases not matched to a gene: 9. The germline CDR1 and CDR2 sequences are MNHEY and SVGEGT.

The chain uses TRBV7-6 and TRBJ1-2, with 10 bases fitting TRBD1. This CDR3 region has 15 residues. V lost 5 bases, J lost 6 bases, and 9 bases stayed unmatched. The germline V gene has CDR1 SGHVS and CDR2 FNYEAQ. The CDR3 DNA sequence: TGTGCCAGCAGCCAAGACGAGACAGGGGGCAATGGCTACACCTTC. Its protein is CASSQDETGGNGYTF.

The rearrangement links TRBV5-1 to TRBJ2-7; D is ambiguous. Trimming cost V 0 bases and J 4 bases, with 8 bases left between them. Germline V gene lookup returns CDR1 SGHRS and CDR2 YFSETQ. The CDR3 totals 13 residues. The CDR3 bases are TGCGCCAGCAGCTTGGCGCCCCGATACGAGCAGTACTTC. Its translation is CASSLAPRYEQYF. The entire variable domain, with the rest obtained from reference TRBV5-1 and TRBJ2-7, is as follows: KAGVTQTPRYLIKTRGQQVTLSCSPISGHRSVSWYQQTPGQGLQFLFEYFSETQRNKGNFPGRFSGRQFSNSRSEMNVSTLELGDSALYLCASSLAPRYEQYFGPGTRLTVT.

In this sample, this clonotype turned up many times. The rearrangement joins TRBV4-1 to TRBJ2-5; D unclear. Germline-derived CDR1 and CDR2 are MGHRA and YSYEKL. The CDR3 loop spans 13 amino acids. Trimming stripped 1 base from V and 2 bases from J, with 5 bases between. CDR3: CASSQVGQETQYF. The CDR3 DNA reads as TGCGCCAGCAGCCAAGTAGGGCAAGAGACCCAGTACTTC.

Only a few counts were recorded for this clonotype. The rearrangement joins TRBV27 to TRBJ2-7; no definite D call. This CDR3 comprises 13 residues. CDR1 is MNHEY, CDR2 SMNVEV, per germline (reference sequence). V was pared by 5 bases and J by 0 bases, with 8 bases between. The CDR3 DNA is TGTGCCAGCAGTCCTCGGGTCTCCTACGAGCAGTACTTC. Translation gives CASSPRVSYEQYF.

This clonotype appeared a few times. V usage is TRBV15 and J usage is TRBJ2-7; perhaps TRBD2 as D (6 bases). The CDR3 length is 15 residues. Per germline, CDR1 LNHNV and CDR2 YYDKDF (reference sequence). Trimming left V 5 bases short and J 0 bases short, with 14 bases between. The DNA of the CDR3 is TGTGCCACCAGCCACGGGCGGGGCAACTCCTACGAGCAGTACTTC. It translates to CATSHGRGNSYEQYF. Drawing the rest from reference TRBV15 and TRBJ2-7, the complete variable domain is DAMVIQNPRYQVTQFGKPVTLSCSQTLNHNVMYWYQQKSSQAPKLLFHYYDKDFNNEADTPDNFQSRRPNTSFCFLDIRSPGLGDTAMYLCATSHGRGNSYEQYFGPGTRLTVT.

This chain uses TRBV7-6 with TRBJ2-5; 10 bases map to TRBD1. Unmatched junction bases numbered 7, after V lost 4 bases and J lost 5 bases. The CDR3 runs 15 residues. Looked up from germline, CDR1 is SGHVS and CDR2 is FNYEAQ. The CDR3 nucleotides are TGTGCCAGCAGCTCTCGGACAGGGGGTTGGGAGACCCAGTACTTC. Its protein is CASSSRTGGWETQYF.

This clonotype was detected many times. The junction does not match germline at one end; this may be a read error. The chain recombines TRBV5-1 with TRBJ2-1; the D gene could be TRBD1 or TRBD2 (5 bases each). The CDR3 is 14 residues long. In germline, CDR1 is SGHRS, CDR2 YFSETQ. The CDR3 protein is CASSSGSSYNEQFF. The CDR3 DNA reads TGTGCCAGCAGCTCAGGGAGCTCCTACAATGAGCAGTTCTTC.

This clonotype was seen more than once but under ten times. The chain couples TRBV4-3 to TRBJ2-3; TRBD2 agrees at 9 bases. V lost 2 bases to trimming and J lost 0 bases; unmatched junction nucleotides: 12. CDR1 LGHNA and CDR2 YSLEER come from the germline V gene. This CDR3 spans 19 amino acids. The CDR3 nucleotides are TGCGCCAGCAGCCAAAATCCAGCCGGGACTAGCACGAGCACAGATACGCAGTATTTT. Its protein is CASSQNPAGTSTSTDTQYF.